This paragraph reports one TCR beta chain. The data were obtained in a study of blood T cell repertoires in COVID-19. Study-wide context: COVID-19 samples, acute and convalescent, were from the United States, Italy and Spain. The cDNA or gDNA used as material had been derived from T cells, B-cell-depleted T cells, or PBMCs.

This CDR3 is 15 amino acids long. The germline CDR1 and CDR2 sequences are SNHLY and FYNNEI. With 6 bases removed from V and 5 bases from J, the gap between germline ends came to 16 bases. In the original workflow: It was from reference gene primer amplification that nucleated cell counts were estimated. The repertoire was sequenced with immunoSEQ multiplex PCR; TCRdb's copy has only in-frame clones and lacks some. For V, J and clone size, that table is used; D and trimming come from the DNA. The table lists about 220,000 clones, approximately 81% of them singletons. The V gene is TRBV2, the J gene TRBJ2-2; a weak D match, TRBD1 (6 bases). The sample was peripheral blood. The source of this sequence is an elderly woman with acute or convalescent COVID-19. The CDR3 nucleotides are TGTGCCAGCAGCCCGGACAGAGGGGGAACCGGGGAGCTGTTTTTT. Protein sequence: CASSPDRGGTGELFF.